Each of the 21 T cell receptor beta chains below was sequenced from the same sample in a study of T cells in Graves' hyperthyroidism and ophthalmopathy. Using RNA transcripts as the source, TCR beta CDR3 regions were amplified. During a first-round RT-PCR of the TCR CDR3, the HTBI primer set was used. TCRdb re-called the multiplex PCR reads through MiXCR, storing one row per CDR3 protein. The sample contains 400,000 to 600,000 distinct CDR3 sequences, 15% to 20% of which appear only once. Sequencing was carried out using blood. The receptors come from a woman aged 25-40 years with Graves' ophthalmopathy.

The rearrangement links TRBV2 to TRBJ2-6, with D possibly being TRBD1 (6 bases). The CDR3 runs 17 residues. V was clipped by 0 bases and J by 4 bases, with 13 bases between them. Germline CDR1 and CDR2: SNHLY and FYNNEI. CDR3 residues: CASSEAGAGVGANVLTF. The CDR3 coding sequence is TGTGCCAGCAGTGAAGCGGGAGCAGGGGTAGGGGCCAACGTCCTGACTTTC.

Ten or more counts support this clonotype. This chain connects TRBV7-9 to TRBJ2-5; D might be TRBD2 (6 bases). Germline-derived CDR1 and CDR2 are SEHNR and FQNEAQ (reference sequence). Trimming cost V 0 bases and J 2 bases, with 10 bases left between them. This CDR3 contains 15 residues. CDR3 protein: CASSLAGGVQETQYF. CDR3 nucleotides: TGTGCCAGCAGCTTAGCAGGCGGGGTTCAAGAGACCCAGTACTTC. Variable domain in full (rest from reference TRBV7-9 and TRBJ2-5): DTGVSQNPRHKITKRGQNVTFRCDPISEHNRLYWYRQTLGQGPEFLTYFQNEAQLEKSRLLSDRFSAERPKGSFSTLEIQRTEQGDSAMYLCASSLAGGVQETQYFGPGTRLLVL.

The V and J genes are TRBV6-1 and TRBJ2-7; 12 bases match TRBD2. With 2 bases clipped from V and 6 bases from J, the junction kept 14 bases outside the gene matches. Per germline, CDR1 MNHNS and CDR2 SASEGT. The CDR3 extends over 18 amino acids. The CDR3 region is CASSELTSGSPSPVEQYF. CDR3 DNA sequence: TGTGCCAGCAGTGAATTGACTAGCGGGAGTCCCTCCCCGGTCGAGCAGTACTTC.

The table lists this clonotype with many counts. The rearrangement uses TRBV29-1 and TRBJ2-1; 7 bases match TRBD2. Germline CDR1 and CDR2: SQVTM and ANQGSEA. The CDR3 is 14 amino acids. Unmatched junction bases numbered 15, after V lost 7 bases and J lost 9 bases. The CDR3 sequence: CSAGVLAMSAEQFF. CDR3 DNA: TGCAGCGCCGGGGTACTAGCGATGAGCGCTGAGCAGTTCTTC.

This clonotype has more than one count but fewer than ten. The chain combines TRBV6-1 with TRBJ2-6; 10 bases map to TRBD1. Germline V gene sequence: CDR1 MNHNS, CDR2 SASEGT. V trimming: 7 bases; J trimming: 2 bases; junction bases outside the gene matches: 11. This CDR3 contains 18 residues. The CDR3 reads CASTADRGQQTGANVLTF. The CDR3 bases are TGTGCCAGCACTGCCGACAGGGGGCAACAAACTGGGGCCAACGTCCTGACTTTC.

The chain uses TRBV2 and TRBJ1-5; 11 positions agree with TRBD1. V shed 3 bases, J shed 7 bases, and the junction held 14 bases outside the gene matches. CDR1 and CDR2 (germline): SNHLY, FYNNEI. The CDR3 has 18 amino acids. CDR3 residues: CASSDLFERTGGLQPQHF. CDR3 nucleotides: TGTGCCAGCAGTGATCTATTCGAGAGGACAGGGGGCTTACAGCCCCAGCATTTT.

The chain couples TRBV29-1 to TRBJ2-3; D is unresolved. Germline-derived CDR1 and CDR2 are SQVTM and ANQGSEA. This CDR3 contains 15 residues. V lost 6 bases and J 2 bases, leaving 18 bases between the germline ends. The CDR3 nucleotides are TGCAGCGTGAACCAGAACAGACACATCACAGATACGCAGTATTTT. Encoded protein: CSVNQNRHITDTQYF.

This clonotype was observed at least ten times. V usage is TRBV7-2 and J usage is TRBJ2-5; D gene ambiguous. Per the germline V gene, CDR1 is SGHTA and CDR2 is FQGNSA. V was shortened by 1 base and J by 0 bases, with 6 bases between the two germline ends. This CDR3 has 14 residues. The CDR3 protein is CASSLDRDQETQYF. CDR3 coding DNA: TGTGCCAGCAGCTTAGACCGGGACCAAGAGACCCAGTACTTC.

This clonotype has ten or more counts. CDR3 nucleotides: TGCAGTGCTAGGGTGGGCGGAAATTCACCCCTCCACTTT. The encoded protein is CSARVGGNSPLHF. The chain links TRBV20-1 to TRBJ1-6; D gene unclear. From germline, CDR1 is DFQATT and CDR2 SNEGSKA (reference sequence). With 3 bases removed from V and 7 bases from J, the gap between germline ends came to 10 bases. This CDR3 has 13 residues.

On this clonotype itself: A read error may produce the germline difference seen at one junction end. The rearrangement uses TRBV19 and TRBJ1-6; tentative D call: TRBD1 (5 bases). The CDR3 sequence is 14 residues long. Germline loops: CDR1 LNHDA, CDR2 SQIVND (reference sequence). Here the CDR3 reads CASRMGTANSPLRF. The CDR3 coding sequence is TGTGCCAGTAGGATGGGGACCGCGAATTCACCCCTCCGCTTT. The complete variable domain, with remaining parts taken from reference TRBV19 and TRBJ1-6, reads DGGITQSPKYLFRKEGQNVTLSCEQNLNHDAMYWYRQDPGQGLRLIYYSQIVNDFQKGDIAEGYSVSREKKESFPLTVTSAQKNPTAFYLCASRMGTANSPLRFGNGTRLTVT.

This clonotype was detected ten times or more. Here the CDR3 reads CASSPKLAGLTDTQYF. The CDR3 DNA reads TGTGCCAGCAGCCCTAAACTAGCGGGACTCACAGATACGCAGTATTTT. The gene calls are TRBV11-3 and TRBJ2-3; 10 bases agree with TRBD2. Germline lookup yields CDR1 SGHNT and CDR2 YENEEA. This CDR3 spans 16 amino acids. J was trimmed by 2 bases and V by 5 bases; bases with no gene match: 7.

This clonotype was seen at least ten times. The CDR3 is CASTTDGSSGANVLTF. In nucleotides, the CDR3 is TGTGCCAGCACTACCGACGGAAGCTCTGGGGCCAACGTCCTGACTTTC. The chain recombines TRBV2 with TRBJ2-6, with no clear D. The V end lost 7 bases, the J end lost 0 bases, and 13 bases lay between the germline ends. This CDR3 is built from 16 residues. The V gene's germline CDR1 is SNHLY and CDR2 FYNNEI. The entire variable domain, with the rest obtained from reference TRBV2 and TRBJ2-6, is as follows: EPEVTQTPSHQVTQMGQEVILRCVPISNHLYFYWYRQILGQKVEFLVSFYNNEISEKSEIFDDQFSVERPDGSNFTLKIRSTKLEDSAMYFCASTTDGSSGANVLTFGAGSRLTVL.

Concerning this clonotype: One end of the junction does not line up with germline, which may come from a read error. The chain links TRBV5-6 to TRBJ1-2; no reliable D call. The CDR3 is made up of 13 amino acids. Germline V gives CDR1 SGHDT, CDR2 YYEEEE. The CDR3 region is CVSSLEINYGYTF. The CDR3 region has the DNA TGTGTCAGCAGCTTAGAGATTAACTATGGCTACACCTTC.

This clonotype was seen many times. The V and J genes are TRBV11-2 and TRBJ2-1; 10 bases fit TRBD2. The CDR3 is 15 amino acids. Trimming took 8 bases from V and 7 from J; bases not matched to a gene: 11. The V gene's germline CDR1 is SGHAT and CDR2 FQNNGV. The CDR3 DNA reads as TGTGCCAGCCGTGGTTTGAGCGGGAGGGTAAATGAGCAGTTCTTC. The encoded protein is CASRGLSGRVNEQFF.

This clonotype has at least ten counts. The chain couples TRBV6-2 or TRBV6-3 to TRBJ2-1, with a tentative D call TRBD2 (6 bases). The CDR3 has 13 residues. V gave up 5 bases and J gave up 5 bases, with 10 bases separating them. The germline V gene has CDR1 MNHEY and CDR2 SVGEGT. The CDR3 here is CASSPGSNNEQFF. CDR3 bases: TGTGCCAGCAGTCCCGGGAGTAACAATGAGCAGTTCTTC.

The J gene is TRBJ1-2, the V gene TRBV19; a weak D match, TRBD1 (6 bases). Trimming stripped 4 bases from V and 0 bases from J, with 9 bases between. The CDR3 length is 14 residues. The germline CDR1 and CDR2 sequences are LNHDA and SQIVND (reference sequence). CDR3: CASSTQGTNYGYTF. The CDR3 DNA reads as TGTGCCAGTAGTACTCAGGGGACTAACTATGGCTACACCTTC.

Many counts were recorded for this clonotype. The genes are TRBV6-2 or TRBV6-3 and TRBJ1-1; 8 positions match TRBD1. The CDR3 has 17 amino acids. The ends lost 0 bases at V and 1 base at J; junction bases unmatched: 7. Germline CDR1 reads MNHEY; CDR2 reads SVGEGT. CDR3 nucleotide sequence: TGTGCCAGCAGTTACTCTTGGGACAGGCGTGAGAACACTGAAGCTTTCTTT. Its protein product is CASSYSWDRRENTEAFF.

In this sample, this clonotype turned up many times. The rearrangement uses TRBV7-2 and TRBJ2-1; 8 nucleotides agree with TRBD2. The germline CDR1 and CDR2 sequences are SGHTA and FQGNSA. CDR3 length: 13 residues. V gave up 5 bases and J gave up 9 bases; unmatched junction bases: 6. In DNA, the CDR3 is TGTGCCAGCAGCACGGGACTAGTGGGTGAGCAGTTCTTC. Amino acids: CASSTGLVGEQFF.

Comments on this clonotype: The CDR3 does not end in the conserved phenylalanine or tryptophan, so this is likely a read error. V gene TRBV28 combines with J gene TRBJ1-3; D call uncertain. The CDR3 has 14 residues. The germline V and J ends were trimmed by 4 bases and 0 bases, with 7 bases remaining between them. Germline CDR1 reads MDHEN; CDR2 reads SYDVKM. The CDR3 is CASSSTDSGNTIYL. CDR3 DNA: TGTGCCAGCAGTTCCACAGACTCTGGAAACACCATATATCTT.

This clonotype was counted many times. The rearrangement links TRBV7-9 to TRBJ2-1; D is unclear. The CDR3 has 15 amino acids. With 4 bases removed from V and 5 bases from J, the gap between germline ends came to 15 bases. Germline V gene sequence: CDR1 SEHNR, CDR2 FQNEAQ (reference sequence). In DNA form, the CDR3 reads TGTGCCAGCAGCTCGACACAAAATAACCACAATGAGCAGTTCTTC. Encoded protein: CASSSTQNNHNEQFF.

The chain employs TRBV12-3 or TRBV12-4 and TRBJ2-3; no clear D. The germline V and J ends were trimmed by 4 bases and 3 bases, with 8 bases remaining between them. The CDR3 loop spans 13 amino acids. The CDR3 spells CASSWGRTDTQYF. The CDR3 DNA reads TGTGCCAGCAGTTGGGGTCGGACAGATACGCAGTATTTT.